This is a list of T cell receptor beta chains from one sample in a study of early T cells in non-severe SARS-CoV-2 infection. TCRdb reprocessed the 5' RACE reads with MiXCR, giving one entry per CDR3 protein. The data hold tens of thousands of distinct CDR3 sequences, with roughly an eighth observed a single time. The source material was whole blood. The source of these receptors is an adult who was a healthcare worker with PCR-confirmed SARS-CoV-2 infection or an uninfected control (not recorded which). Both conserved end residues are part of each CDR3.

TRBV18	TRBJ2-2	CASSPLGSGELFF
TRBV6-4	TRBJ2-3	CASSGLAGAQQYF
TRBV20-1	TRBJ2-5	CSARVPRSFQETQYF
TRBV9	TRBJ2-5	CASSPQDRSEETQYF
TRBV29-1	TRBJ2-1	CSGAHRNEQFF
TRBV6-6	TRBJ2-5	CASRGFFQETQYF
TRBV27	TRBJ1-4	CASSPILLQPEANEKLFF
TRBV28	TRBJ2-7	CASKDSSYEQYF
TRBV12-3/TRBV12-4	TRBJ2-7	CASSPGTYEQYF
TRBV6-5	TRBJ1-1	CASSYPGVGTEAFF
TRBV24-1	TRBJ2-2	CATSRLDAGELFF